Given below is one T cell receptor beta chain in context. The target of this receptor is not known. One base away there is no much larger clone; base qualities are not given. The trim is 7 bases for V and 0 bases for J, with a gap of 12 bases between the germline ends. Inclusive of the bounding cysteine and phenylalanine, the CDR3 is 14 residues long. The sequence is cut down to CDR3 DNA, 42 bases in frame from base 1. CDR1 and CDR2 are drawn from the germline V gene: MNHEY, SVGAGI. This record belongs to a study of blood T cell repertoires in COVID-19 (dated by TCRdb to 2020 to 2022). Some background on the complete study: The collaborator samples originated in the United States, Italy and Spain and spanned the acute and convalescent phases of COVID-19. The material from the prospective study consisted of cDNA or gDNA derived from T cells, B-cell-depleted T cells, or PBMCs. The dataset comprised deeply sampled blood TCRbeta repertoires from subjects exposed to, actively infected with, or recovered from COVID-19. The repertoires were released in a freely available public database intended as a resource for research on the immune response to SARS-CoV-2. Samples came from the ongoing ImmuneRACE study (first 160 participants) plus 1,254 subjects from 6 global collaborators. Sample metadata almost always included a de-identified subject ID, COVID-19 status, age in years and sex. Where HLA class I and class II types were available, the types were taken from metadata supplied by the sample provider, not from assay-based typing.

Collaborating institutions collected whole blood in K2EDTA tubes following their own protocols. Collaborator samples were shipped for TCRbeta analysis as frozen whole blood, isolated PBMCs, or DNA extracted from either sample type. The immunoSEQ Assay, a bias-controlled multiplex PCR, was used to amplify TCRbeta CDR3 regions from genomic DNA. The published analysis was carried out like this. Within the assay, amplification of reference gene primers was used to estimate how many nucleated cells each sample contained. Sequence reads were collapsed and filtered to measure the absolute abundance of every unique TCRbeta CDR3 rearrangement. For each sample, productive Simpson clonality was calculated as the square root of Simpson's diversity index over productive rearrangements. In its TCRdb copy, this immuneACCESS table keeps in-frame sequences only and misses some clones. Where compared with another copy, unresolved V genes explain less than half of these, and the others have no known cause. V, J and clone size are those of that table, while D and trimming were read from the DNA. This sample gives about 80,000 clones in total; approximately 76% of them show up just once. Together, the top ten hold about 15% of the sample.

Results the study describes overall, beyond this receptor: Clinical and demographic metadata were provided uncurated, with the amount varying by source and participant.

This receptor was identified in a man in his sixties or seventies with active or convalescent COVID-19. The rearrangement combines TRBV6-5 with TRBJ1-2, with no confidently assigned D gene. The sample was peripheral blood. The encoded CDR3 is CASTWEAPNYGYTF. The DNA sequence follows: TGTGCCAGCACGTGGGAGGCTCCTAACTATGGCTACACCTTC.